The 6 T cell receptor beta chains below come from one sample, sequenced in a study of shared clonotypes between healthy human individuals. The method was immunoSEQ multiplex PCR; TCRdb's version includes in-frame clones alone and lacks a portion of them. The sample yields millions of clones, 85% to 95% seen once. CD8 cells classed as naive were CD45RO-negative and positively selected for CCR7, excluding terminally differentiated effector memory CD45RA+ cells. Sequenced input: naive CD8+ T cells from PBMCs. These receptors all stem from a man aged 18 to 30 in good health. Some clones in this sample may be carry-over from other donors' samples.

The chain combines TRBV10-3 with TRBJ2-3; TRBD2 matches at 13 bases. Germline V gives CDR1 ENHRY, CDR2 SYGVKD. This CDR3 has 15 residues. The trim removed 8 bases at V and 6 bases at J, leaving 8 bases unmatched. The CDR3 coding sequence is TGTGCCATCGGAACTAGCGGGAGGGCCGATGATACGCAGTATTTT. Protein: CAIGTSGRADDTQYF.

The V and J genes are TRBV9 and TRBJ2-7; D call uncertain. V was trimmed by 2 bases and J by 0 bases, leaving 9 bases between them. CDR3 length equals 14 residues. Germline CDR1 is SGDLS and CDR2 is YYNGEE. The CDR3 here is CASSVHFSSYEQYF. CDR3 bases: TGTGCCAGCAGCGTTCACTTCAGCTCCTACGAGCAGTACTTC.

The V and J genes are TRBV19 and TRBJ1-1; perhaps TRBD1 as D (6 bases). Trimming stripped 10 bases from V and 9 bases from J, with 27 bases between. Germline V gives CDR1 LNHDA, CDR2 SQIVND (reference sequence). CDR3 length equals 15 residues. This CDR3 reads CATIGWGAGFWKAFF. The CDR3 DNA reads TGTGCCACCATAGGTTGGGGGGCCGGGTTTTGGAAAGCTTTCTTT.

This chain links TRBV11-2 with TRBJ2-5; no clear D. The CDR3 length is 13 residues. Trimming removed 1 base at V and 3 bases at J, with 6 bases between. The germline V gene has CDR1 SGHAT and CDR2 FQNNGV. The CDR3 DNA sequence: TGTGCCAGCAGCTTAGCTCACAAAGAGACCCAGTACTTC. It translates to CASSLAHKETQYF.

About this clone: This sample includes further DNA sequences coding for the same CDR3. CDR3 residues: CASSLGLAGSTDTQYF. The CDR3 bases are TGTGCCAGCAGCTTAGGGCTAGCGGGGAGCACAGATACGCAGTATTTT. The chain uses TRBV11-2 and TRBJ2-3; 9 nucleotides line up with TRBD2. The CDR3 consists of 16 residues. The ends lost 1 base at V and 0 bases at J; junction bases unmatched: 2. In germline, CDR1 is SGHAT, CDR2 FQNNGV. The full variable domain, in which reference TRBV11-2 and TRBJ2-3 provide the parts outside the CDR3, is EAGVAQSPRYKIIEKRQSVAFWCNPISGHATLYWYQQILGQGPKLLIQFQNNGVVDDSQLPKDRFSAERLKGVDSTLKIQPAKLEDSAVYLCASSLGLAGSTDTQYFGPGTRLTVL.

CDR3 DNA sequence: TGTGCCAGCAGTTTACAGGGAGGACACGAGCAGTACTTC. Amino acids: CASSLQGGHEQYF. V and J are TRBV27 and TRBJ2-7, with D tentatively TRBD2 (6 bases). Germline values: CDR1 MNHEY, CDR2 SMNVEV (reference sequence). V lost 2 bases to trimming and J lost 5 bases, with 10 bases between them. This CDR3 region has 13 residues.